This paragraph reports one T cell receptor (beta chain). This sample is drawn from a study of blood T cell repertoires in COVID-19. Study at large: COVID-19 samples from acute and convalescent phases originated in the United States, Italy and Spain. PBMCs, B-cell-depleted T cells, or T cells were the source of the cDNA or gDNA that made up the material.

Original analysis: Reference gene primer amplification gave estimated nucleated cell counts. TCRdb keeps only in-frame clones here, not all; method: immunoSEQ multiplex PCR. V, J and clone size reflect that table, while D and trimming were determined from the DNA. The repertoire holds about 200,000 clones, around 85% seen once, with 2.2% in the top ten. The sample was peripheral blood. The TCR comes from a woman aged 45-65 years with acute or convalescent COVID-19.

CDR3 residues: CASPPPDRDKYF. CDR3 sequence (DNA): TGTGCCAGCCCTCCCCCGGACAGGGACAAGTACTTC. J is TRBJ2-7 and V is TRBV27; 8 positions match TRBD1. V lost 8 bases to trimming and J lost 11 bases; unmatched junction nucleotides: 11. This CDR3 spans 12 amino acids. Germline V gene lookup returns CDR1 MNHEY and CDR2 SMNVEV (reference sequence).